This T cell receptor (beta chain) stems from a study of T-cell memory formation after mild COVID-19. Study context: Most TCR clusters belonged to a single donor.

This clonotype was counted only a few times. Its cognate antigen is unknown. Broader study findings: Contracting CD4+ clones sat mainly in CM and EM; CD8+ in EMRA. Clones contracting day 15 to 85 were balanced CD4/CD8; later expanders leaned CD4+.

TCRdb independently ran MiXCR on the 5' RACE reads; one entry per CDR3 protein. The sample carries under 600,000 distinct CDR3 sequences, approximately 21% recorded once. The clonotype was recovered from an adult woman who had mild COVID-19 (a few samples of this study predate the infection). Cell type and time point are not known. The sequencing sample was made of PBMCs or a T cell subset sorted from them (not recorded which).

The CDR3 here is CASSPPDLETQYF. The CDR3 DNA reads TGTGCCAGCAGCCCCCCCGATCTAGAGACCCAGTACTTC. V gene TRBV7-2 combines with J gene TRBJ2-5; D ambiguous. The CDR3 runs to 13 residues. The germline CDR1 and CDR2 sequences are SGHTA and FQGNSA. V was cut by 5 bases and J by 4 bases, with 11 bases left in between.